A single sample is the source of the 11 T cell receptor beta chains below, sequenced in a study of circulating CD8 cells and anti-PD-1 response in melanoma (dated by TCRdb to 2018 to 2020). For sequencing, a NextSeq 500 was employed. TCR libraries were prepared from approximately 14 ng of total RNA with the QIAseq Immune Repertoire RNA Library Kit, Human TCR Panel. Starting from the raw public reads, TCRdb applied fastp trimming at Q25, assembled clones with MiXCR and retained in-frame beta chains. Here each entry gathers all rows of one CDR3 protein and keeps the most common genes and DNA. The sample table contains 1,500 to 2,000 distinct CDR3 sequences; only one count was recorded for around 7% of them. Roughly 9% of the sample rests with the top ten. Four subsets defined by PD-1 and/or TIGIT were sorted from live CD3+CD8+TCRalphabeta+ cells on a BD FACSAria II cell sorter. The sample here was CD8+ T cells from PBMCs, taken at baseline or after one month of anti-PD-1 therapy (not recorded which). The receptors derive from a human donor with melanoma.

By share, this clonotype ranks as medium-sized. V and J are TRBV27 and TRBJ2-2, with TRBD1 as a possible D gene (5 bases). V was cut by 6 bases and J by 1 base, with 9 bases left in between. This CDR3 comprises 14 residues. From germline, CDR1 is MNHEY and CDR2 SMNVEV (reference sequence). This CDR3 is CASRDGQNTGELFF. The CDR3 DNA reads as TGTGCCAGCAGGGACGGACAGAACACCGGGGAGCTGTTTTTT.

By share, this clonotype ranks as medium-sized. V usage is TRBV9 and J usage is TRBJ2-7; D might be TRBD2 (5 bases). With 4 bases removed from V and 6 bases from J, the gap between germline ends came to 14 bases. Germline V gives CDR1 SGDLS, CDR2 YYNGEE. The CDR3 extends over 13 amino acids. This chain's CDR3 is CASSSGSTAEQYF. CDR3 DNA: TGTGCCAGCAGCAGCGGAAGTACGGCCGAGCAGTACTTC.

This clonotype is labeled as large. The chain recombines TRBV27 with TRBJ1-6; TRBD1 agrees at 12 bases. Looked up from germline, CDR1 is MNHEY and CDR2 is SMNVEV (reference sequence). V lost 5 bases and J lost 6; bases outside the gene matches: 14. The CDR3 has 19 residues. The chain's CDR3 is CASSPGTGGGPTSNSPLHF. The CDR3 coding sequence is TGTGCCAGCAGTCCTGGGACAGGGGGCGGCCCCACTAGTAATTCACCCCTCCACTTT.

This clonotype counts as medium-sized. Relative to the germline gene, one junction end is altered; a read error may explain this. The genes are TRBV2 and TRBJ1-1, with D maybe TRBD1 (6 bases). Per the germline V gene, CDR1 is SNHLY and CDR2 is FYNNEI. The CDR3 is 14 residues long. DNA of the CDR3: TGTGCCAGCAGGGAAGAGGGGGATGGGACTGAAGCTTTCTTT. This sequence encodes CASREEGDGTEAFF.

Judged by abundance, this clonotype is medium-sized. V is TRBV29-1 and J is TRBJ1-4; D unresolved. Trimming took off 7 bases at V and 2 bases at J, with 14 bases between the two ends. The length of the CDR3 is 14 residues. Germline lookup yields CDR1 SQVTM and CDR2 ANQGSEA. The CDR3 coding sequence is TGCAGCGGGGGTCGTAGCGGGACTAATGAAAAACTGTTTTTT. Translation gives CSGGRSGTNEKLFF.

By proportion, this clonotype is large (0.1 to 1%). The J gene is TRBJ2-7, the V gene TRBV19, with 10 positions matching TRBD1. The J segment lost 5 bases and the V segment lost 3 bases, leaving 7 bases of the junction unmatched. The CDR3 contains 15 residues. Germline V gene lookup returns CDR1 LNHDA and CDR2 SQIVND (reference sequence). This chain's CDR3 is CASSMRDRGSHEQYF. The CDR3 DNA reads as TGTGCCAGTAGTATGAGGGACAGGGGATCCCACGAGCAGTACTTC.

By share, this clonotype ranks as medium-sized (0.01 to 0.1%). V and J are TRBV19 and TRBJ2-1; the D gene is possibly TRBD1 (6 bases). Trimming shortened V by 1 base and J by 8 bases, and 15 bases separated the two germline ends. The CDR3 is 15 amino acids. Looked up from germline, CDR1 is LNHDA and CDR2 is SQIVND (reference sequence). This CDR3 is CASSIGGTGLDEQFF. The DNA for the CDR3 is TGTGCCAGTAGTATAGGGGGAACAGGGTTGGATGAGCAGTTCTTC.

This chain links TRBV9 with TRBJ2-5; tentatively, D is TRBD2 (6 bases). The ends were cut back, 4 bases at V and 0 bases at J, with 10 bases in the middle. Germline V gene sequence: CDR1 SGDLS, CDR2 YYNGEE. This CDR3 has 14 amino acids. The CDR3 DNA sequence: TGTGCCAGCAGCTCCTGGGGGGACCAAGAGACCCAGTACTTC. It is translated as CASSSWGDQETQYF.

By sample share, this clonotype is large. The chain couples TRBV2 to TRBJ1-5; perhaps TRBD1 as D (5 bases). Germline CDR1 and CDR2: SNHLY and FYNNEI. The CDR3 loop spans 13 amino acids. Trimming stripped 6 bases from V and 7 bases from J, with 13 bases between. The CDR3 spells CASRLGGIQPQHF. CDR3 DNA sequence: TGTGCCAGCAGGTTGGGGGGGATACAGCCCCAGCATTTT.

Judged by abundance, this clonotype is medium-sized. The chain links TRBV27 to TRBJ2-6; no clear D gene. V lost 5 bases and J lost 5, with 7 bases in between. CDR1 and CDR2 (germline): MNHEY, SMNVEV (reference sequence). This CDR3 contains 13 residues. In nucleotides, the CDR3 is TGTGCCAGCAGTGCCTACCGGGCCAACGTCCTGACTTTC. As protein: CASSAYRANVLTF.

In its sample, this clonotype is medium-sized. The chain employs TRBV11-2 and TRBJ2-1, with D unclear. CDR3 length: 15 residues. CDR1 is SGHAT, CDR2 FQNNGV, per germline. Between the trimmed V and J ends, which lost 4 bases and 5 bases, there was a span of 15 bases. DNA for the CDR3: TGTGCCAGCAGCTCCATTCTTGGAAGAAACAATGAGCAGTTCTTC. Translation: CASSSILGRNNEQFF.